A single sample is the source of the 30 T cell receptor beta chains below, sequenced in a study of cytomegalovirus exposure and HLA in healthy donors. A multiplex PCR was run with 60 Vbeta primers and 13 Jbeta primers. Produced via immunoSEQ multiplex PCR; TCRdb's table is partial and in-frame only. The repertoire holds 200,000 to 250,000 clones, with 70% as singletons. Sequenced sample: PBMCs. These receptors came from a man between 40 and 49 years old in good health and CMV-seropositive.

The chain carries TRBV6-6 and TRBJ1-4, with 8 bases aligning to TRBD1. V shed 5 bases, J shed 7 bases, and the junction held 6 bases outside the gene matches. This CDR3 region has 14 residues. In germline, CDR1 is MNHNY, CDR2 SVGAGI (reference sequence). CDR3 amino acids: CASSTRGRGEKLFF. The CDR3 DNA sequence: TGTGCCAGCAGTACCAGGGGGCGCGGTGAAAAACTGTTTTTT.

This clone turned up a few times. J is TRBJ1-2 and V is TRBV6-1; 7 nucleotides align to TRBD1. The trim removed 3 bases at V and 4 bases at J, leaving 11 bases unmatched. Germline assignment: CDR1 MNHNS and CDR2 SASEGT. This CDR3 contains 16 residues. CDR3 sequence reads: CASSEGPTGAGYGYTF. In nucleotides, the CDR3 is TGTGCCAGCAGTGAGGGACCCACAGGGGCTGGCTATGGCTACACCTTC.

Only one count was recorded for this clone. The chain is built from TRBV4-2 and TRBJ2-7; TRBD2 aligns across 7 bases. Unmatched junction bases numbered 11, after V lost 4 bases and J lost 5 bases. The CDR3 extends over 15 amino acids. The germline gives CDR1 LGHNA, CDR2 YNFKEQ. The CDR3 coding sequence is TGTGCCAGCAGCCCCGAGGCGGGGGTTACACACGAGCAGTACTTC. As protein: CASSPEAGVTHEQYF.

The chain employs TRBV4-1 and TRBJ2-4; 9 nucleotides line up with TRBD2. V shed 4 bases, J shed 1 base, and the junction held 11 bases outside the gene matches. The CDR3 covers 18 residues. Germline CDR1 MGHRA, CDR2 YSYEKL. The CDR3 reads CASSPTPVAGGAKNIQYF. DNA for the CDR3: TGCGCCAGCAGCCCGACGCCCGTGGCGGGGGGGGCCAAAAACATTCAGTACTTC.

The chain links TRBV10-3 to TRBJ2-5; 13 nucleotides agree with TRBD2. CDR1 and CDR2 from the germline V gene are ENHRY and SYGVKD. CDR3 length: 16 residues. V was clipped by 4 bases and J by 5 bases; unmatched bases: 7. CDR3 sequence: CAISAGTSGVGETQYF. The DNA of the CDR3 is TGTGCCATCAGTGCCGGGACTAGCGGGGTGGGGGAGACCCAGTACTTC.

V and J are TRBV2 and TRBJ1-5; no clear D gene. The V gene lost 2 bases and the J gene lost 3 bases, with 14 bases spanning the gap. This CDR3 region has 16 residues. Germline CDR1 and CDR2: SNHLY and FYNNEI. For the CDR3, the DNA is TGTGCCAGCAGTGAATTTAGAGTGTCTGACAATCAGCCCCAGCATTTT. Amino acids: CASSEFRVSDNQPQHF.

The CDR3 protein is CASSQEPGESGEQYF. In nucleotides, the CDR3 is TGTGCCAGCAGCCAAGAACCAGGGGAATCGGGCGAGCAGTACTTC. This chain links TRBV4-2 with TRBJ2-5; D is perhaps TRBD1 (6 bases). The better agreement between TRBJ2-7 and the DNA end casts doubt on the J call. The CDR3 sequence is 15 residues long. CDR1 is LGHNA, CDR2 YNFKEQ, per germline.

Notes on this clone: A junction end diverges from the germline sequence, so it may reflect a read error. The V gene is TRBV6-1, the J gene TRBJ1-5; D is unresolved. The CDR3 extends over 15 amino acids. Per the germline V gene, CDR1 is MNHNS and CDR2 is SASEGT. CDR3 DNA sequence: TGTGCCAGCAGTGAAGATCGTGATAGCAATCAGTCCCAGCATTTT. It is translated as CASSEDRDSNQSQHF.

This clone appeared a few times. The chain recombines TRBV27 with TRBJ2-5, with D possibly being TRBD1 (6 bases). Germline V lookup: CDR1 MNHEY, CDR2 SMNVEV (reference sequence). V was cut by 5 bases and J by 0 bases, with 10 bases left in between. This CDR3 is built from 14 residues. DNA for the CDR3: TGTGCCAGCAGTCCGGACAGAGACCAAGAGACCCAGTACTTC. It is translated as CASSPDRDQETQYF.

This chain connects TRBV29-1 to TRBJ2-2; D possibly corresponds to TRBD2 (5 bases). Germline loops: CDR1 SQVTM, CDR2 ANQGSEA. CDR3 length equals 14 residues. V was shortened by 7 bases and J by 1 base, with 13 bases between the two germline ends. CDR3 in amino acids: CSAWVGRNTGELFF. CDR3 nucleotides: TGCAGCGCCTGGGTGGGGAGGAACACCGGGGAGCTGTTTTTT.

The sample holds one count of this clone. The chain employs TRBV19 and TRBJ1-1; weak D call: TRBD1 (6 bases). The CDR3 has 14 residues. V was trimmed by 6 bases and J by 2 bases, leaving 13 bases between them. Per the germline V gene, CDR1 is LNHDA and CDR2 is SQIVND (reference sequence). The CDR3 DNA sequence: TGTGCCAGTAGGGCAATGGGGGCCAACACTGAAGCTTTCTTT. Amino acids: CASRAMGANTEAFF. Drawing the rest from reference TRBV19 and TRBJ1-1, the complete variable domain is DGGITQSPKYLFRKEGQNVTLSCEQNLNHDAMYWYRQDPGQGLRLIYYSQIVNDFQKGDIAEGYSVSREKKESFPLTVTSAQKNPTAFYLCASRAMGANTEAFFGQGTRLTVV.

The chain carries TRBV7-2 and TRBJ2-7; no clear D. The V gene lost 0 bases and the J gene lost 3 bases, with 3 bases spanning the gap. CDR3 length: 12 amino acids. Germline values: CDR1 SGHTA, CDR2 FQGNSA. The CDR3 protein is CASSLAYYEQYF. The CDR3 nucleotides are TGTGCCAGCAGCTTAGCTTACTACGAGCAGTACTTC. Using reference TRBV7-2 and TRBJ2-7 for the parts outside the CDR3, the full variable domain is GAGVSQSPSNKVTEKGKDVELRCDPISGHTALYWYRQSLGQGLEFLIYFQGNSAPDKSGLPSDRFSAERTGGSVSTLTIQRTQQEDSAVYLCASSLAYYEQYFGPGTRLTVT.

J is TRBJ2-4 and V is TRBV6-5; D remains ambiguous. This CDR3 is built from 13 residues. Germline V gene sequence: CDR1 MNHEY, CDR2 SVGAGI. V was trimmed by 7 bases and J by 1 base, leaving 8 bases between them. Here the CDR3 reads CASTPGAKNIQYF. The CDR3 DNA reads as TGTGCCAGCACTCCGGGTGCCAAAAACATTCAGTACTTC.

The chain carries TRBV5-6 and TRBJ1-1, with TRBD1 as a possible D gene (5 bases). Germline V gene lookup returns CDR1 SGHDT and CDR2 YYEEEE. The V end was cut by 2 bases, the J end by 4 bases, with 9 bases between. There are 13 residues in the CDR3. The CDR3 sequence: CASSFRDRTEAFF. CDR3 sequence (DNA): TGTGCCAGCAGCTTCAGGGATCGCACTGAAGCTTTCTTT.

As DNA, the CDR3 is TGTGCCAGCAGCCCTAAATTGAACACTGAAGCTTTCTTT. Translated, it gives CASSPKLNTEAFF. The chain links TRBV7-8 to TRBJ1-1, with D uncertain. The CDR3 loop spans 13 amino acids. CDR1 and CDR2 from the germline V gene are SGHVS and FQNEAQ. Between the trimmed V and J ends, which lost 5 bases and 0 bases, there was a span of 7 bases.

This clone turned up a few times. The rearrangement joins TRBV10-2 to TRBJ2-7; tentative D call: TRBD2 (6 bases). The CDR3 is made up of 13 amino acids. Germline V gives CDR1 WSHSY, CDR2 SAAADI. Trimming left V 10 bases short and J 5 bases short, with 18 bases between. CDR3 sequence reads: CATRSYGGNEQYF. The CDR3 nucleotides are TGCGCCACCCGGTCCTACGGCGGGAACGAGCAGTACTTC.

This rearrangement joins TRBV7-8 to TRBJ1-2, with a possible D match to TRBD1 (6 bases). CDR3 length: 13 amino acids. Germline CDR1 and CDR2: SGHVS and FQNEAQ. With 6 bases removed from V and 4 bases from J, the gap between germline ends came to 12 bases. The CDR3: CASRHRVGYGYTF. For the CDR3, the DNA is TGTGCCAGCAGACACAGGGTTGGCTATGGCTACACCTTC. The full variable domain, completed using reference TRBV7-8 and TRBJ1-2, is GAGVSQSPRYKVAKRGQDVALRCDPISGHVSLFWYQQALGQGPEFLTYFQNEAQLDKSGLPSDRFFAERPEGSVSTLKIQRTQQEDSAVYLCASRHRVGYGYTFGSGTRLTVV.

In nucleotides, the CDR3 is TGCAGCGCGGGGGGCAAAAGTGCAGGGGACTATGGCTACACCTTC. It is translated as CSAGGKSAGDYGYTF. The chain carries TRBV29-1 and TRBJ1-2; D is perhaps TRBD1 (6 bases). Trimming pared 7 bases from V and 3 bases from J, leaving 21 bases between. The CDR3 has 15 amino acids. CDR1 and CDR2 (germline): SQVTM, ANQGSEA.

The V gene is TRBV6-5, the J gene TRBJ2-1; 7 positions agree with TRBD1. V lost 5 bases to trimming and J lost 8 bases; unmatched junction nucleotides: 12. This CDR3 comprises 15 residues. Looked up from germline, CDR1 is MNHEY and CDR2 is SVGAGI. CDR3 sequence: CASSPIEGQQHEQFF. CDR3 DNA: TGTGCCAGCAGTCCTATTGAGGGACAGCAACATGAGCAGTTCTTC.

This chain joins TRBV5-6 and TRBJ2-2, with D perhaps TRBD2 (6 bases). Trimming shortened V by 6 bases and J by 4 bases, and 16 bases separated the two germline ends. This CDR3 spans 15 amino acids. Germline V gene data show CDR1 as SGHDT and CDR2 as YYEEEE. The CDR3 DNA reads as TGTGCCAGCATTTTCGGGCAGACTAGCACCGGGGAGCTGTTTTTT. Its translation: CASIFGQTSTGELFF.

The chain employs TRBV9 and TRBJ1-3; the match to TRBD1 covers 8 bases. Germline V CDR1 and CDR2: SGDLS, YYNGEE. With 4 bases clipped from V and 8 bases from J, the junction kept 17 bases outside the gene matches. The CDR3 totals 17 residues. CDR3 DNA sequence: TGTGCCAGCAGCCAAGACCGGACAGGGTTGATAGGGCACACCATATATTTT. It is translated as CASSQDRTGLIGHTIYF.

As regards this clone: The junction differs from germline at one of its ends, possibly a read error. Other DNA sequences in this specimen translate into the identical CDR3. V gene TRBV27 combines with J gene TRBJ2-2; 9 positions match TRBD1. Per the germline V gene, CDR1 is MNHEY and CDR2 is SMNVEV (reference sequence). CDR3 size: 20 residues. CDR3 loop: CASSFSRTRTGALLTGELFF. In DNA form, the CDR3 reads TGTGCCAGCAGTTTTAGCCGGACAAGGACAGGGGCCTTATTAACCGGGGAGCTGTTTTTC.

This sequence joins TRBV2 and TRBJ2-3, with D possibly TRBD1 on 6 matching bases. CDR3 size: 14 residues. In germline, CDR1 is SNHLY, CDR2 FYNNEI. Trimming removed 6 bases at V and 5 bases at J, with 15 bases between. For the CDR3, the DNA is TGTGCCAGCAGCGGTGTGGGGGCAGGAGATACGCAGTATTTT. This sequence encodes CASSGVGAGDTQYF.

The chain carries TRBV4-1 and TRBJ2-5; TRBD1 matches 9 bases. Germline loops: CDR1 MGHRA, CDR2 YSYEKL. V lost 1 base and J lost 2; bases outside the gene matches: 8. The CDR3 totals 17 residues. CDR3 in amino acids: CASSQGDRVDWQETQYF. CDR3 DNA sequence: TGCGCCAGCAGCCAAGGGGACAGGGTGGATTGGCAAGAGACCCAGTACTTC.

This clone appeared a single time. Here the CDR3 DNA reads TGTGCCAGCTCTCAGGGGGGCGAGACCTATAATTCACCCCTCCACTTT. Its protein is CASSQGGETYNSPLHF. The chain has TRBV18 and TRBJ1-6; 7 nucleotides line up with TRBD1. The germline V gene has CDR1 KGHSH and CDR2 LQKENI. The CDR3 totals 16 residues. The V and J ends lost 6 bases and 2 bases, in that order; junction bases with no gene match: 7.

The chain uses TRBV7-3 and TRBJ2-3, with 7 bases lining up with TRBD2. This CDR3 region has 14 residues. CDR1 is SGHTA and CDR2 is FQGTGA in the germline V gene. V was pared by 5 bases and J by 1 base, with 3 bases of the junction left unmatched. DNA for the CDR3: TGTGCCAGCAGCCGTCTAGCGGGCACAGATACGCAGTATTTT. Protein: CASSRLAGTDTQYF.

The gene calls are TRBV5-1 and TRBJ2-1; 11 nucleotides align to TRBD2. CDR1 is SGHRS, CDR2 YFSETQ, per germline. The length of the CDR3 is 16 residues. J lost 5 bases, V lost 5 bases, and 9 bases had no gene match. CDR3 coding DNA: TGCGCCAGCAGTGGCCTAGCGGGGGGTTTACACAATGAGCAGTTCTTC. It specifies CASSGLAGGLHNEQFF. Full variable domain (outside the CDR3, taken from reference TRBV5-1 and TRBJ2-1): KAGVTQTPRYLIKTRGQQVTLSCSPISGHRSVSWYQQTPGQGLQFLFEYFSETQRNKGNFPGRFSGRQFSNSRSEMNVSTLELGDSALYLCASSGLAGGLHNEQFFGPGTRLTVL.

CDR3 loop: CASSSPRDRVADTQYF. CDR3 DNA: TGTGCCAGCAGCTCGCCCCGGGACAGGGTAGCAGATACGCAGTATTTT. The chain is built from TRBV13 and TRBJ2-3, with TRBD1 matching 9 bases. Germline loops: CDR1 PRHDT, CDR2 FYEKMQ (reference sequence). The CDR3 loop spans 16 amino acids. Germline trimming cut 4 bases from V and 4 bases from J; bases unmatched to any gene: 9.

The V call is TRBV27, the J call TRBJ2-7; no clear D. Germline CDR1 MNHEY, CDR2 SMNVEV (reference sequence). The CDR3 has 15 residues. Trimming took 2 bases from V and 2 from J, leaving 13 bases between them. The CDR3: CASSLTRDMPYEQYF. In DNA form, the CDR3 reads TGTGCCAGCAGTTTAACCCGCGATATGCCCTACGAGCAGTACTTC.

This chain joins TRBV6-6 and TRBJ1-5; D might be TRBD1 (6 bases). Trimming took 5 bases from V and 0 from J, leaving 14 bases between them. Germline values: CDR1 MNHNY, CDR2 SVGAGI (reference sequence). The CDR3 is made up of 16 amino acids. Here the CDR3 reads CASSPTGAHSNQPQHF. The CDR3 region has the DNA TGTGCCAGCAGTCCGACAGGAGCTCATAGCAATCAGCCCCAGCATTTT.